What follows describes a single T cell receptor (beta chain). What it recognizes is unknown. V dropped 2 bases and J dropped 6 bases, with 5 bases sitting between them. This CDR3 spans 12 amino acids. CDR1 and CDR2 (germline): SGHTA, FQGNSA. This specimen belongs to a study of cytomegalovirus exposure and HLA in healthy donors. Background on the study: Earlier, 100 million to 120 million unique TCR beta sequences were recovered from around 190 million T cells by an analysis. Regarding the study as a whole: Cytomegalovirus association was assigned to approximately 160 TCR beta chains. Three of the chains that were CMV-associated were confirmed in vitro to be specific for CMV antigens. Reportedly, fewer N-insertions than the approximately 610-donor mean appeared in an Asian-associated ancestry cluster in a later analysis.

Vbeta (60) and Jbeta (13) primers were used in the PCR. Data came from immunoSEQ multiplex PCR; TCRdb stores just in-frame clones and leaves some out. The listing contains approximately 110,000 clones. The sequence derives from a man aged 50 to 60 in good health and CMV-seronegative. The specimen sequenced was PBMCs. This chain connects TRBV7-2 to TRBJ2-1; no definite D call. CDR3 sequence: CASSLIFNEQFF. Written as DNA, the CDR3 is TGTGCCAGCAGCTTAATCTTCAATGAGCAGTTCTTC.